Presented here are 27 T cell receptor beta chains from one specimen sequenced in a study of blood T cell repertoires in COVID-19. Profiling relied on immunoSEQ multiplex PCR, and the TCRdb table lists in-frame clones only, not all of them. The sample shows fewer than 200,000 clones, 85% of them seen only once. The source material was peripheral blood. These receptors all stem from a human donor with acute or convalescent COVID-19. The donor label of this sample is uncertain.

The chain's CDR3 is CASSLQGAGSYNSPLHF. CDR3 in DNA: TGTGCCAGCAGTCTACAGGGGGCAGGGTCCTATAATTCACCCCTCCACTTT. The chain couples TRBV2 to TRBJ1-6; 9 positions match TRBD1. The CDR3 has 17 residues. The germline gives CDR1 SNHLY, CDR2 FYNNEI. Germline trimming cut 5 bases from V and 1 base from J; bases unmatched to any gene: 6.

The chain recombines TRBV11-3 with TRBJ1-1, with a possible D match to TRBD1 (5 bases). The CDR3 is made up of 15 amino acids. Germline V gene sequence: CDR1 SGHNT, CDR2 YENEEA. V shed 5 bases and J shed 1 base, with 14 bases lying between them. The CDR3 nucleotides read TGTGCCAGCAGCCCTGGGGGGGGAGCGAACACTGAAGCTTTCTTT. Translation: CASSPGGGANTEAFF.

This clone was detected a few times. This chain connects TRBV30 to TRBJ1-6; D ambiguous. CDR1 GTSNPN and CDR2 SVGIG come from the germline V gene (reference sequence). This CDR3 is built from 14 residues. Trimming took 0 bases from V and 0 from J, leaving 3 bases between them. The CDR3 loop is CAWSVSSYNSPLHF. The CDR3 nucleotides read TGTGCCTGGAGTGTGAGCTCCTATAATTCACCCCTCCACTTT.

The genes are TRBV5-1 and TRBJ1-5; D unresolved. From germline, CDR1 is SGHRS and CDR2 YFSETQ. The CDR3 spans 14 residues. Trimming cost V 2 bases and J 4 bases, with 10 bases left between them. CDR3 loop: CASSLGDGNQPQHF. For the CDR3, the DNA is TGCGCCAGCAGCTTAGGAGACGGGAATCAGCCCCAGCATTTT.

This CDR3 is CASSESRGAGAFF. In nucleotides, the CDR3 is TGTGCCAGCAGTGAATCACGGGGGGCAGGAGCTTTCTTT. The rearrangement uses TRBV25-1 and TRBJ1-1, with D perhaps matching TRBD1 (6 bases). Germline V gene data show CDR1 as MGHDK and CDR2 as SYGVNS. CDR3 length equals 13 residues. The V and J ends lost 1 base and 10 bases respectively, with 13 bases between them.

V usage is TRBV3-1 (or the pseudogene TRBV3-2) and J usage is TRBJ1-5; TRBD1 matches 9 bases. Germline V CDR1 and CDR2: LGHDT, YNNKEL (reference sequence). The junction had 12 bases not matched to a gene; V was cut back by 4 bases and J by 11 bases. The CDR3 totals 15 residues. CDR3 region: CASSLGTGPTRTQHF. As DNA, the CDR3 is TGTGCCAGCAGCCTCGGGACAGGGCCGACTCGGACCCAGCATTTT.

The chain uses TRBV5-4 and TRBJ1-1, with 8 bases that match TRBD1. Germline V CDR1 and CDR2: SGHNT, YYREEE (reference sequence). V was clipped by 4 bases and J by 1 base; unmatched bases: 9. CDR3 size: 16 residues. The CDR3 here is CASSPDRGFRNTEAFF. CDR3 DNA: TGTGCCAGCAGCCCCGACAGGGGATTTCGGAACACTGAAGCTTTCTTT.

This clone has only a few counts. The chain couples TRBV7-9 to TRBJ1-4; TRBD1 matches at 8 bases. The CDR3 has 16 residues. The trim removed 5 bases at V and 3 bases at J, leaving 8 bases unmatched. Looked up from germline, CDR1 is SEHNR and CDR2 is FQNEAQ (reference sequence). CDR3 protein: CASSQVRGPANEKLFF. The CDR3 DNA follows: TGTGCCAGCAGCCAAGTCAGGGGGCCGGCTAATGAAAAACTGTTTTTT.

The V gene is TRBV5-4, the J gene TRBJ2-2, with TRBD1 identical over 9 bases. With 4 bases clipped from V and 6 bases from J, the junction kept 4 bases outside the gene matches. CDR1 and CDR2 (germline): SGHNT, YYREEE (reference sequence). This CDR3 is built from 14 residues. The CDR3 sequence: CASSLDRGAGELFF. In DNA form, the CDR3 reads TGTGCCAGCAGCCTGGACAGGGGAGCCGGGGAGCTGTTTTTT.

V is TRBV11-3 and J is TRBJ1-3; D remains ambiguous. The CDR3 consists of 15 residues. CDR1 is SGHNT, CDR2 YENEEA, per germline. The V end lost 1 base, the J end lost 0 bases, and 7 bases lay between the germline ends. CDR3 in amino acids: CASSLGRGSGNTIYF. The CDR3 bases are TGTGCCAGCAGCTTAGGTCGGGGCTCTGGAAACACCATATATTTT.

J is TRBJ1-1 and V is TRBV3-1 (or the pseudogene TRBV3-2); D is perhaps TRBD1 (6 bases). The CDR3 has 13 residues. The germline CDR1 and CDR2 sequences are LGHDT and YNNKEL (reference sequence). V was shortened by 4 bases and J by 11 bases, with 17 bases between the two germline ends. The CDR3 DNA is TGTGCCAGCAGCCTATCGGGCAGGGGAAGGGCTTTCTTT. Translating it yields CASSLSGRGRAFF.

V usage is TRBV30 and J usage is TRBJ2-3, with a tentative D call TRBD1 (5 bases). Trimming left V 4 bases short and J 4 bases short, with 9 bases between. Germline-derived CDR1 and CDR2 are GTSNPN and SVGIG (reference sequence). The length of the CDR3 is 12 residues. Here the CDR3 reads CAWTGFADTQYF. The CDR3 DNA is TGTGCCTGGACAGGGTTTGCAGATACGCAGTATTTT.

V and J are TRBV5-4 and TRBJ2-7; TRBD1 agrees at 8 bases. CDR3 length: 15 amino acids. CDR1 is SGHNT, CDR2 YYREEE, per germline (reference sequence). V was pared by 0 bases and J by 3 bases, with 5 bases of the junction left unmatched. CDR3: CASSLAGTGLYEQYF. CDR3 DNA: TGTGCCAGCAGCTTGGCCGGGACAGGACTCTACGAGCAGTACTTC.

The chain has TRBV6-5 and TRBJ2-3; 10 bases line up with TRBD2. Germline V lookup: CDR1 MNHEY, CDR2 SVGAGI. The CDR3 contains 14 residues. V lost 2 bases and J lost 9; bases outside the gene matches: 5. The CDR3 region has the DNA TGTGCCAGCAGTTACGTAGCGGGGGGCGTAACGCAGTATTTT. Amino acids: CASSYVAGGVTQYF.

The gene calls are TRBV24-1 and TRBJ1-1, with D unresolved. The germline gives CDR1 KGHDR, CDR2 SFDVKD. The length of the CDR3 is 12 residues. Trimming pared 0 bases from V and 6 bases from J, leaving 4 bases between. The DNA for the CDR3 is TGTGCCACCAGTGATTTGGAGGCTGAAGCTTTCTTT. It yields the protein CATSDLEAEAFF.

This chain connects TRBV5-5 to TRBJ1-1; D unclear. There are 13 residues in the CDR3. V lost 2 bases to trimming and J lost 2 bases, with 7 bases between them. The germline V gene encodes CDR1 SGHKS and CDR2 YYEKEE (reference sequence). CDR3 residues: CASSFLFNTEAFF. The DNA of the CDR3 is TGTGCCAGCAGCTTTCTGTTTAACACTGAAGCTTTCTTT.

V usage is TRBV11-3 and J usage is TRBJ1-6; D is undetermined. Germline values: CDR1 SGHNT, CDR2 YENEEA. V gave up 1 base and J gave up 8 bases, with 9 bases separating them. This CDR3 is built from 14 residues. The CDR3: CASSLGAEYSPLHF. The CDR3 nucleotides are TGTGCCAGCAGCTTAGGGGCAGAGTATTCACCCCTCCACTTT.

The chain combines TRBV5-1 with TRBJ1-1; D possibly corresponds to TRBD1 (6 bases). The germline V gene has CDR1 SGHRS and CDR2 YFSETQ. Between the trimmed V and J ends, which lost 0 bases and 1 base, there was a span of 10 bases. CDR3 length equals 15 residues. CDR3 residues: CASSLEAGANTEAFF. The CDR3 nucleotides are TGCGCCAGCAGCTTGGAGGCAGGGGCGAACACTGAAGCTTTCTTT.

This clone was recorded a few times. CDR3 amino acids: CASSWARRDQPQHF. In nucleotides, the CDR3 is TGTGCCAGCAGTTGGGCAAGGAGGGATCAGCCCCAGCATTTT. The V and J genes are TRBV6-5 and TRBJ1-5; D is undetermined. The CDR3 contains 14 residues. The germline V gene has CDR1 MNHEY and CDR2 SVGAGI. V was clipped by 4 bases and J by 5 bases, with 12 bases between them.

The table lists this clone with a few counts. This chain connects TRBV19 to TRBJ2-1; tentatively, D is TRBD2 (6 bases). CDR1 is LNHDA and CDR2 is SQIVND in the germline V gene (reference sequence). The CDR3 has 13 amino acids. V was clipped by 11 bases and J by 1 base, with 12 bases between them. CDR3 sequence reads: CAAGSRSYNEQFF. In DNA form, the CDR3 reads TGTGCCGCCGGGAGTAGATCCTACAATGAGCAGTTCTTC.

V is TRBV28 and J is TRBJ1-2; TRBD1 is a possible D gene (5 bases). Germline V gene data show CDR1 as MDHEN and CDR2 as SYDVKM. This CDR3 has 13 amino acids. Trimming removed 6 bases from V and 11 bases from J, with 19 bases in between. CDR3 protein: CASSIRAGFRYTF. The CDR3 DNA reads as TGTGCCAGCAGCATAAGGGCAGGGTTTAGGTACACCTTC.

At least ten counts were recorded for this clone. The V call is TRBV29-1, the J call TRBJ1-2, with 7 bases matching TRBD1. The CDR3 loop spans 13 amino acids. Germline-derived CDR1 and CDR2 are SQVTM and ANQGSEA. Trimming removed 2 bases from V and 5 bases from J; junction bases left unmatched: 5. CDR3 residues: CSVEITGAYGYTF. In DNA, the CDR3 is TGCAGCGTTGAAATAACAGGGGCGTATGGCTACACCTTC.

As to this clone: Relative to the germline gene, one junction end is altered; a read error may explain this. The chain couples TRBV4-3 to TRBJ1-2, with 10 bases matching TRBD1. This CDR3 is built from 15 residues. Germline V gene lookup returns CDR1 LGHNA and CDR2 YSLEER. CDR3 bases: TGCGCCAGCAGCCAGGACACCGGGACAGGGGCCCCGAGAGGCTTC. Amino acids: CASSQDTGTGAPRGF.

The genes are TRBV27 and TRBJ1-2; 8 positions match TRBD1. CDR3 length: 15 amino acids. Germline V CDR1 and CDR2: MNHEY, SMNVEV (reference sequence). J gave up 2 bases and V 2 bases, and 4 bases lay outside the gene matches. The CDR3 reads CASSLGRGRNYGYTF. The DNA for the CDR3 is TGTGCCAGCAGTTTAGGCAGGGGGCGAAACTATGGCTACACCTTC.

This clone was found a few times. The rearrangement links TRBV9 to TRBJ1-2, with TRBD1 identical over 7 bases. This CDR3 spans 17 amino acids. CDR1 is SGDLS and CDR2 is YYNGEE in the germline V gene. Trimming cost V 2 bases and J 0 bases; bases outside gene matches: 10. The CDR3 region has the DNA TGTGCCAGCAGCGTCGCCCCCGACAGGGCGGCTAACTATGGCTACACCTTC. It is translated as CASSVAPDRAANYGYTF.

CDR3 loop: CATSDSPMGGMNTEAFF. In DNA, the CDR3 is TGTGCCACCAGTGATTCCCCTATGGGGGGGATGAACACTGAAGCTTTCTTT. The chain uses TRBV24-1 and TRBJ1-1; TRBD1 is a possible D gene (5 bases). The ends were cut back, 2 bases at V and 0 bases at J, with 15 bases in the middle. This CDR3 has 17 residues. Germline V gives CDR1 KGHDR, CDR2 SFDVKD.

This chain joins TRBV9 and TRBJ1-1; 7 bases agree with TRBD1. With 4 bases clipped from V and 3 bases from J, the junction kept 6 bases outside the gene matches. The CDR3 consists of 14 residues. In germline, CDR1 is SGDLS, CDR2 YYNGEE. CDR3 nucleotides: TGTGCCAGCAGCCAGGGGGTAGGGTACACTGAAGCTTTCTTT. This sequence encodes CASSQGVGYTEAFF.